The rows below give T cell receptor beta chains drawn from one sample of a study of cytomegalovirus exposure and HLA in healthy donors. Produced via immunoSEQ multiplex PCR; TCRdb's table is partial and in-frame only. The sample shows 160,000 or so clones, over 65% of them seen only once. Specimen: PBMCs. Source of these receptors: a young man in good health and CMV-seropositive. Each CDR3 is given with its conserved first and last residue. Fields, in order: V gene, CDR3 length, J gene, D gene, clone size, CDR3 DNA, CDR3 protein. A D gene is named only where the DNA matches it firmly. The size field is filled for only some rows; it gives once, few, many or a size class.

V: TRBV5-6
length: 14
J: TRBJ1-4
D: .
size: few
DNA: TGTGCCAGCAGCTTGGCAGGGGTTAATGAAAAACTGTTTTTT
CDR3: CASSLAGVNEKLFF

V: TRBV14
length: 15
J: TRBJ2-5
D: .
size: .
DNA: TGTGCCAGCAGCCTAGAAACAGGGATTCGAGGGACCCAGTACTTC
CDR3: CASSLETGIRGTQYF

V: TRBV7-9
length: 15
J: TRBJ2-3
D: TRBD2
size: once
DNA: TGTGCCAGCAGCTTAATACTAGCGGTCACAGATACGCAGTATTTT
CDR3: CASSLILAVTDTQYF

V: TRBV5-4
length: 14
J: TRBJ1-2
D: .
size: .
DNA: TGTGCCAGCAGCGATAACACAGAAGGAGGAGGCTACACCTTC
CDR3: CASSDNTEGGGYTF

V: TRBV6-5
length: 14
J: TRBJ2-5
D: TRBD1
size: .
DNA: TGTGCCAGCAGCCCTGCTAACAGGGGCGAGACCCAGTACTTC
CDR3: CASSPANRGETQYF

V: TRBV7-2
length: 16
J: TRBJ2-1
D: TRBD2
size: .
DNA: TGTGCCAGCAGCTCACCGGGACTAGCGGGGTCTCTTGAGCAGTTCTTC
CDR3: CASSSPGLAGSLEQFF

V: TRBV7-9
length: 14
J: TRBJ1-1
D: .
size: .
DNA: TGTGCCAGCAGCTACCTCCAGGGTAGCACTGAAGCTTTCTTT
CDR3: CASSYLQGSTEAFF

V: TRBV5-1
length: 16
J: TRBJ1-1
D: .
size: .
DNA: TGCGCCAGCAGCCTCGAGGGTGGGAGAATGACCACTGAAGCTTTCTTT
CDR3: CASSLEGGRMTTEAFF

V: TRBV5-1
length: 13
J: TRBJ1-3
D: .
size: few
DNA: TGCGCCAGCAGCTTGGCCGGGGTAAACACCATATATTTT
CDR3: CASSLAGVNTIYF

V: TRBV7-8
length: 14
J: TRBJ1-1
D: TRBD1
size: .
DNA: TGTGCCAGCAGCTCTGGACAGGGTATCACTGAAGCTTTCTTT
CDR3: CASSSGQGITEAFF

V: TRBV7-9
length: 16
J: TRBJ2-3
D: TRBD2
size: once
DNA: TGTGCCAGCAGCCAGGGACTAGCGGGGTCCACAGATACGCAGTATTTT
CDR3: CASSQGLAGSTDTQYF

V: TRBV9
length: 14
J: TRBJ1-1
D: .
size: .
DNA: TGTGCCAGCAGCGTAGATGTGGGGCACACTGAAGCTTTCTTT
CDR3: CASSVDVGHTEAFF

V: TRBV30
length: 15
J: TRBJ1-1
D: .
size: .
DNA: TGTGCCTGGAGTGCCCCGGACAGTCTGAACACTGAAGCTTTCTTT
CDR3: CAWSAPDSLNTEAFF

V: TRBV7-6
length: 14
J: TRBJ2-2
D: .
size: .
DNA: TGTGCCAGCAGCTTATTCCAGGGCACCGGGGAGCTGTTTTTT
CDR3: CASSLFQGTGELFF

V: TRBV2
length: 13
J: TRBJ1-2
D: .
size: .
DNA: TGTGCCAGCAGTGGAGATCAACTCTATGGCTACACCTTC
CDR3: CASSGDQLYGYTF

V: TRBV19
length: 15
J: TRBJ2-3
D: TRBD1
size: .
DNA: TGTGCCAGTAGTTACATAACAGGGGGCACAGATACGCAGTATTTT
CDR3: CASSYITGGTDTQYF

V: TRBV7-9
length: 16
J: TRBJ2-1
D: TRBD2
size: .
DNA: TGTGCTGGGGTGGTGGACAGACTAGCGGCCTTTAATGAGCAGTTCTTC
CDR3: CAGVVDRLAAFNEQFF

V: TRBV7-8
length: 15
J: TRBJ1-1
D: .
size: .
DNA: TGTGCCAGCAGCAAGGGGGAGGGGAAAGACACTGAAGCTTTCTTT
CDR3: CASSKGEGKDTEAFF

V: TRBV7-6
length: 13
J: TRBJ1-5
D: .
size: .
DNA: TGTGCCAGCAGCTTGGACAGCGGTCAGCCCCAGCATTTT
CDR3: CASSLDSGQPQHF

V: TRBV10-3
length: 14
J: TRBJ1-1
D: .
size: .
DNA: TGTGCCATCAGTGTCGGCCCCCTTCGGGGGGAAGCTTTCTTT
CDR3: CAISVGPLRGEAFF

V: TRBV29-1
length: 19
J: TRBJ2-2
D: TRBD2
size: .
DNA: TGCAGCGTTCTACCGCAAGGACTAGCGGGAGGAAACTACACCGGGGAGCTGTTTTTT
CDR3: CSVLPQGLAGGNYTGELFF

V: TRBV28
length: 17
J: TRBJ1-5
D: .
size: .
DNA: TGTGCCAGCAGTTACATGGGAGTGATTTTAGGAAATCAGCCCCAGCATTTT
CDR3: CASSYMGVILGNQPQHF

V: TRBV19
length: 19
J: TRBJ1-3
D: TRBD1
size: few
DNA: TGTGCCAGTAGTATACGTCCGGGGACAGGGTCCCCGTCTGGAAACACCATATATTTT
CDR3: CASSIRPGTGSPSGNTIYF

V: TRBV7-6
length: 17
J: TRBJ2-1
D: .
size: .
DNA: TGTGCCAGCAGCTTAGCGGTAGTAGGGGCCTTATACAATGAGCAGTTCTTC
CDR3: CASSLAVVGALYNEQFF

V: TRBV6-6
length: 13
J: TRBJ1-1
D: TRBD1
size: .
DNA: TGTGCCAGCAGCCCACAGGGGATTAGTGAAGCTTTCTTT
CDR3: CASSPQGISEAFF

V: TRBV9
length: 15
J: TRBJ2-3
D: TRBD2
size: .
DNA: TGTGCCAGCAGCGTAGCGAGCGGGGCGGTAGATACGCAGTATTTT
CDR3: CASSVASGAVDTQYF

V: TRBV9
length: 15
J: TRBJ2-3
D: TRBD2
size: .
DNA: TGTGCCAGCAGCCCTAGCGGGAGGGAGGGAGATACGCAGTATTTT
CDR3: CASSPSGREGDTQYF

V: TRBV5-6
length: 15
J: TRBJ2-5
D: TRBD1
size: .
DNA: TGTGCCAGCAGCTGGGGGACAGGGGGCGCAGAGACCCAGTACTTC
CDR3: CASSWGTGGAETQYF

V: TRBV18
length: 17
J: TRBJ2-2
D: .
size: .
DNA: TGTGCCAGCTCACCATCGGTTTCACAGACAAACACCGGGGAGCTGTTTTTT
CDR3: CASSPSVSQTNTGELFF

V: TRBV15
length: 15
J: TRBJ1-4
D: .
size: few
DNA: TGTGCCACCAGCATCAATCGGGCAACTAATGAAAAACTGTTTTTT
CDR3: CATSINRATNEKLFF

V: TRBV5-4
length: 16
J: TRBJ2-6
D: TRBD2
size: .
DNA: TGTGCCAGCAGCTTGGGGGGGACTACTGGGGCCAACGTCCTGACTTTC
CDR3: CASSLGGTTGANVLTF

V: TRBV7-6
length: 15
J: TRBJ2-5
D: .
size: .
DNA: TGTGCCAGCAGCTTAGTTCAGGGGTATAGGGAGACCCAGTACTTC
CDR3: CASSLVQGYRETQYF

V: TRBV6-1
length: 15
J: TRBJ1-2
D: .
size: .
DNA: TGTGCCAGCCGCCCGTCGACAGGCGGAGACTATGGCTACACCTTC
CDR3: CASRPSTGGDYGYTF

V: TRBV5-1
length: 17
J: TRBJ2-2
D: TRBD2
size: .
DNA: TGCGCCAGCAGCTTGGTTTCAAGACTAGCGGGAGACGGGGAGCTGTTTTTT
CDR3: CASSLVSRLAGDGELFF

V: TRBV11-2
length: 17
J: TRBJ2-2
D: TRBD2
size: .
DNA: TGTGCCAGCAGCTTGGCCGGACTAGCGGGAGCGGTCGGGGAGCTGTTTTTT
CDR3: CASSLAGLAGAVGELFF

V: TRBV29-1
length: 13
J: TRBJ1-2
D: .
size: .
DNA: TGCAGCGCGGGGTCAGGTGGTGGTTTCGGCTACACCTTC
CDR3: CSAGSGGGFGYTF

V: TRBV30
length: 13
J: TRBJ2-1
D: TRBD1
size: .
DNA: TGTGCCCGCAGGACAGGGGTCGGAGATGAGCAGTTCTTC
CDR3: CARRTGVGDEQFF

V: TRBV19
length: 19
J: TRBJ1-1
D: TRBD1
size: once
DNA: TGTGCCAGTAGTACCTTGTCCCGGGACAGGGACGGTCAAGGCACTGAAGCTTTCTTT
CDR3: CASSTLSRDRDGQGTEAFF

V: TRBV5-4
length: 14
J: TRBJ2-1
D: TRBD1
size: .
DNA: TGTGCCAGCAGCTGGACAGGGAACGACAATGAGCAGTTCTTC
CDR3: CASSWTGNDNEQFF

V: TRBV14
length: 15
J: TRBJ2-5
D: TRBD1
size: .
DNA: TGTGCCAGCAGCCAGGAGACAGGGTGGGGAGAGACCCAGTACTTC
CDR3: CASSQETGWGETQYF

V: TRBV28
length: 12
J: TRBJ1-4
D: TRBD1
size: .
DNA: TGTGCCAGCACACAGGGGAATGAAAAACTGTTTTTT
CDR3: CASTQGNEKLFF

V: TRBV6-5
length: 14
J: TRBJ1-6
D: .
size: .
DNA: TGTGCCAGCAGCGTAACAAGCTCAGGTTCACCCCTCCACTTT
CDR3: CASSVTSSGSPLHF

V: TRBV4-2
length: 16
J: TRBJ2-3
D: TRBD2
size: .
DNA: TGTGCCAGCAGCCACCCGGGCGGGAGAGCCCCGGATACGCAGTATTTT
CDR3: CASSHPGGRAPDTQYF

V: TRBV5-4
length: 17
J: TRBJ2-1
D: TRBD2
size: .
DNA: TGTGCCAGCAGCTTGGGGGCTAGCGGGAGATCTCGGAATGAGCAGTTCTTC
CDR3: CASSLGASGRSRNEQFF

V: TRBV19
length: 16
J: TRBJ2-3
D: TRBD2
size: .
DNA: TGTGCCAGTAGTACCCCCATAGCGGGCCCCCGGGATACGCAGTATTTT
CDR3: CASSTPIAGPRDTQYF

V: TRBV6-5
length: 16
J: TRBJ2-2
D: .
size: .
DNA: TGTGCCAGCAGTTACCTTTCGGGGGGCTACACCGGGGAGCTGTTTTTT
CDR3: CASSYLSGGYTGELFF

V: TRBV5-1
length: 15
J: TRBJ1-4
D: TRBD1
size: .
DNA: TGCGCCAGCAGCTTGGGAGCAGGGGGCCAAGAAAAACTGTTTTTT
CDR3: CASSLGAGGQEKLFF

V: TRBV4-2
length: 13
J: TRBJ2-1
D: .
size: .
DNA: TGTGCCAGCAGCCAAGATTGGGGGGATGAGCAGTTCTTC
CDR3: CASSQDWGDEQFF

V: TRBV11-2
length: 16
J: TRBJ2-5
D: TRBD1
size: .
DNA: TGTGCCAGCAGCCCGTTCGGACAGGCCCAATTAACTACCCAGTACTTC
CDR3: CASSPFGQAQLTTQYF

V: TRBV7-2
length: 16
J: TRBJ1-5
D: .
size: few
DNA: TGTGCCAGCAGCCCTGGGACAATACATAGCAATCAGCCCCAGCATTTT
CDR3: CASSPGTIHSNQPQHF

V: TRBV2
length: 15
J: TRBJ1-3
D: .
size: .
DNA: TGTGCCAGCAGTGTAGGGGCTTCCTCTGGAAACACCATATATTTT
CDR3: CASSVGASSGNTIYF

V: TRBV7-8
length: 14
J: TRBJ2-1
D: .
size: .
DNA: TGTGCCAGCAGCACGCAGGGCGCCTACAATGAGCAGTTCTTC
CDR3: CASSTQGAYNEQFF

V: TRBV4-1
length: 16
J: TRBJ2-1
D: .
size: .
DNA: TGCGCCAGCAGCCAAGAGCAGGTGCCCGCCGCCAATGAGCAGTTCTTC
CDR3: CASSQEQVPAANEQFF

V: TRBV29-1
length: 15
J: TRBJ2-1
D: TRBD2
size: .
DNA: TGCAGCGTTCGGGGACTAGCGGGGTCAAGGGATGAGCAGTTCTTC
CDR3: CSVRGLAGSRDEQFF